These 11 T cell receptor beta chains came from one sample sequenced in a study of blood T cell repertoires in COVID-19. TCRdb's copy holds only in-frame clones and misses some; the assay was immunoSEQ multiplex PCR. This table holds approximately 150,000 clones, about 87% found once. The material sequenced was PBMCs or T cells enriched from blood (not recorded which). Receptors originate from a man aged 55 to 70 who had recovered from COVID-19.

The chain links TRBV3-1 (or the pseudogene TRBV3-2) to TRBJ2-7, with D possibly being TRBD2 (6 bases). Trimming removed 2 bases at V and 4 bases at J, with 15 bases between. The CDR3 consists of 15 residues. Germline V gene data show CDR1 as LGHDT and CDR2 as YNNKEL (reference sequence). The CDR3 DNA reads as TGTGCCAGCAGCCAACGGAGGGGCCGCTCTTACGAGCAGTACTTC. Protein: CASSQRRGRSYEQYF.

J is TRBJ2-3 and V is TRBV3-1 (or the pseudogene TRBV3-2); no clear D gene. Trimming removed 6 bases from V and 4 bases from J, with 14 bases in between. The CDR3 length is 14 residues. In germline, CDR1 is LGHDT, CDR2 YNNKEL (reference sequence). The CDR3 sequence: CASSPRLGADTQYF. For the CDR3, the DNA is TGTGCCAGCAGTCCGAGGTTAGGCGCAGATACGCAGTATTTT.

V gene TRBV5-5 combines with J gene TRBJ1-2; D gene ambiguous. CDR3 length: 14 amino acids. Germline CDR1 SGHKS, CDR2 YYEKEE (reference sequence). With 4 bases removed from V and 1 base from J, the gap between germline ends came to 11 bases. The CDR3 protein is CASSLQASNYGYTF. CDR3 in DNA: TGTGCCAGCAGCCTGCAGGCCAGTAACTATGGCTACACCTTC.

V usage is TRBV2 and J usage is TRBJ2-7, with a possible D match to TRBD1 (6 bases). Germline CDR1 and CDR2: SNHLY and FYNNEI. Trimming removed 5 bases at V and 5 bases at J, with 13 bases between. This CDR3 region has 13 residues. The CDR3 region has the DNA TGTGCCAGCAGTCCACAGGGAAACGACGAGCAGTACTTC. The encoded protein is CASSPQGNDEQYF.

This clone occurred a few times. The chain uses TRBV19 and TRBJ1-3; TRBD1 is a possible D gene (5 bases). Trimming took off 4 bases at V and 0 bases at J, with 10 bases between the two ends. CDR3 length: 15 amino acids. The germline CDR1 and CDR2 sequences are LNHDA and SQIVND (reference sequence). DNA for the CDR3: TGTGCCAGTAGTACAAGGACACCCTCTGGAAACACCATATATTTT. It codes for CASSTRTPSGNTIYF.

The chain combines TRBV2 with TRBJ2-3; TRBD1 agrees at 9 bases. The V gene end was trimmed by 1 base and the J gene end by 6 bases; junction bases not matched to a gene: 8. The CDR3 sequence is 16 residues long. In germline, CDR1 is SNHLY, CDR2 FYNNEI. The DNA of the CDR3 is TGTGCCAGCAGTGAAGTAGGGACAGGGTTTCTGGATACGCAGTATTTT. Its protein product is CASSEVGTGFLDTQYF.

This chain uses TRBV27 with TRBJ2-1; D possibly corresponds to TRBD2 (6 bases). From germline, CDR1 is MNHEY and CDR2 SMNVEV (reference sequence). The CDR3 length is 14 residues. V gave up 3 bases and J gave up 9 bases, with 15 bases separating them. The CDR3 DNA reads TGTGCCAGCAGTTTTGGCCTAGCGTGGGGTGAGCAGTTCTTC. This translates into CASSFGLAWGEQFF.

The chain uses TRBV27 and TRBJ2-3; 8 nucleotides line up with TRBD2. CDR1 MNHEY and CDR2 SMNVEV come from the germline V gene (reference sequence). Losses at the gene ends were 3 bases for V and 4 bases for J; bases not matched to a gene: 3. The CDR3 runs 14 residues. The CDR3 coding sequence is TGTGCCAGCAGTTTCGGGAGGGAATCAGATACGCAGTATTTT. Amino acid sequence: CASSFGRESDTQYF.

The chain recombines TRBV7-9 with TRBJ1-2; a possible D gene is TRBD1 (6 bases). Germline CDR1 SEHNR, CDR2 FQNEAQ (reference sequence). The CDR3 sequence is 12 residues long. Trimming pared 5 bases from V and 8 bases from J, leaving 12 bases between. The CDR3 DNA is TGTGCCAGCAGCCTGGGGACAACCGGCTACACCTTC. Encoded protein: CASSLGTTGYTF.

The rearrangement joins TRBV5-4 to TRBJ1-4; the D is unclear. Germline V gene sequence: CDR1 SGHNT, CDR2 YYREEE (reference sequence). The CDR3 spans 14 residues. V was clipped by 0 bases and J by 4 bases, with 7 bases between them. The CDR3 region has the DNA TGTGCCAGCAGCTTGGGAGGGTTTAATGAAAAACTGTTTTTT. Protein sequence: CASSLGGFNEKLFF. Drawing the rest from reference TRBV5-4 and TRBJ1-4, the complete variable domain is ETGVTQSPTHLIKTRGQQVTLRCSSQSGHNTVSWYQQALGQGPQFIFQYYREEENGRGNFPPRFSGLQFPNYSSELNVNALELDDSALYLCASSLGGFNEKLFFGSGTQLSVL.

The chain is built from TRBV19 and TRBJ2-1; perhaps TRBD2 as D (5 bases). With 3 bases removed from V and 2 bases from J, the gap between germline ends came to 14 bases. This CDR3 contains 16 residues. From germline, CDR1 is LNHDA and CDR2 SQIVND (reference sequence). CDR3 sequence: CASSMARAPPYNEQFF. The CDR3 region has the DNA TGTGCCAGTAGTATGGCGCGGGCTCCACCCTACAATGAGCAGTTCTTC.